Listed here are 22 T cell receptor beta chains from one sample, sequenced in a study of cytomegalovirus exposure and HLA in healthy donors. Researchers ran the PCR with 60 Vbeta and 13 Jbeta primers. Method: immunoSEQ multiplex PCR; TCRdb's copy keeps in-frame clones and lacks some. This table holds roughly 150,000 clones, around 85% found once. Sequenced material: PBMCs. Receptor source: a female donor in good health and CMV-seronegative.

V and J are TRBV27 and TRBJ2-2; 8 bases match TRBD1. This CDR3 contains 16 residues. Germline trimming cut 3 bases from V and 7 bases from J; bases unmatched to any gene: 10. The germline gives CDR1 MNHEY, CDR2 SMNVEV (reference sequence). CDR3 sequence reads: CASSFGAGGAGGELFF. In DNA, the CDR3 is TGTGCCAGCAGTTTCGGGGCAGGGGGCGCCGGCGGGGAGCTGTTTTTT.

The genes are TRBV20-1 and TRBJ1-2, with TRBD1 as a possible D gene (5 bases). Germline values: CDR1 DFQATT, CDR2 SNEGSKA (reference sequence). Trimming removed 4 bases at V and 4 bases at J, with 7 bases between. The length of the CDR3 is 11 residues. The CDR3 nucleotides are TGCAGTGCTACCGGGGGCTATGGCTACACCTTC. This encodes CSATGGYGYTF.

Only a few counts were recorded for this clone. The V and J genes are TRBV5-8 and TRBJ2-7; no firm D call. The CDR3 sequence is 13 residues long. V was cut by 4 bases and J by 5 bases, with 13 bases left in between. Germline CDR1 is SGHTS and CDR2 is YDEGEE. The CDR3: CASSAGSRNEQYF. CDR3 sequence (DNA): TGTGCCAGCAGCGCTGGGTCTAGGAACGAGCAGTACTTC.

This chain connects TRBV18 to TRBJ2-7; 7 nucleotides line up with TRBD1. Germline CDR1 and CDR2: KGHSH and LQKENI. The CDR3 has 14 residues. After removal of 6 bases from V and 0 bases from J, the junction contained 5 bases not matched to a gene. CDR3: CASSNRGSSYEQYF. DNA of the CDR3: TGTGCCAGCTCCAACAGGGGAAGCTCCTACGAGCAGTACTTC. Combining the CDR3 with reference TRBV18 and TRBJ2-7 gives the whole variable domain NAGVMQNPRHLVRRRGQEARLRCSPMKGHSHVYWYRQLPEEGLKFMVYLQKENIIDESGMPKERFSAEFPKEGPSILRIQQVVRGDSAAYFCASSNRGSSYEQYFGPGTRLTVT.

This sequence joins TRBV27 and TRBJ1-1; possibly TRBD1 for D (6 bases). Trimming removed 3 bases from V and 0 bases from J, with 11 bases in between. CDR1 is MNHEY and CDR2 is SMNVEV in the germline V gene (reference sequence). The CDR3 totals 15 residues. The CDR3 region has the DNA TGTGCCAGCAGTTTTGTGGACAGCCTGAACACTGAAGCTTTCTTT. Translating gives CASSFVDSLNTEAFF.

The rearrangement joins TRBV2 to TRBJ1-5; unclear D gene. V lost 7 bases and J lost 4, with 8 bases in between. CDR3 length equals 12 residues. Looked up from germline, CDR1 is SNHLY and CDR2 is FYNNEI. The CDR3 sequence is CASTGSNQPQHF. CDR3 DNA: TGTGCCAGCACAGGATCGAATCAGCCCCAGCATTTT. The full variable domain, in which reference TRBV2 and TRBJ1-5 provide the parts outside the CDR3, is EPEVTQTPSHQVTQMGQEVILRCVPISNHLYFYWYRQILGQKVEFLVSFYNNEISEKSEIFDDQFSVERPDGSNFTLKIRSTKLEDSAMYFCASTGSNQPQHFGDGTRLSIL.

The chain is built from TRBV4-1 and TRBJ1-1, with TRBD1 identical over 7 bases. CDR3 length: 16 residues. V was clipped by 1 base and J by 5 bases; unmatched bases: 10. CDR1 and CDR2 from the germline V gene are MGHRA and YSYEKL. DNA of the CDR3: TGCGCCAGCAGCCAAGTCCCTTTGACAGGGCGAACTGAAGCTTTCTTT. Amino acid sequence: CASSQVPLTGRTEAFF.

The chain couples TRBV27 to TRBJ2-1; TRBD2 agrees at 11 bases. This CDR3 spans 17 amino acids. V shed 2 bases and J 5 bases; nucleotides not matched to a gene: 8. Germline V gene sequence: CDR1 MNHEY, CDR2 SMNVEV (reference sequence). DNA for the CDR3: TGTGCCAGCAGTTTACGACTAGCGGGGCTGATCAACAATGAGCAGTTCTTC. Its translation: CASSLRLAGLINNEQFF.

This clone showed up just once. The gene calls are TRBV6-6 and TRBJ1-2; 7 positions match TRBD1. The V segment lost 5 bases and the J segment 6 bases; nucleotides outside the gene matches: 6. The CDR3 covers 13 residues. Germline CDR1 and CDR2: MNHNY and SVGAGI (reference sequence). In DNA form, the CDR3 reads TGTGCCAGCAGTCCTCCCGGGACAGATGGCTACACCTTC. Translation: CASSPPGTDGYTF.

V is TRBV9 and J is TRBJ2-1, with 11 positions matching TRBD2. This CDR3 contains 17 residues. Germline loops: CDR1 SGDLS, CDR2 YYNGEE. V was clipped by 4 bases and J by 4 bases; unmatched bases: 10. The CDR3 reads CASSLGLAGGLYNEQFF. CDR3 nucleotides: TGTGCCAGCAGCTTGGGGCTAGCGGGAGGCCTTTACAATGAGCAGTTCTTC.

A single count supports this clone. As DNA, the CDR3 is TGTGCCAGCAGTGAAGCGGGACAGGGATACGAGCAGTACTTC. It translates to CASSEAGQGYEQYF. This sequence joins TRBV6-1 and TRBJ2-7; 9 bases align to TRBD1. The junction had 1 base not matched to a gene; V was cut back by 0 bases and J by 4 bases. CDR1 is MNHNS and CDR2 is SASEGT in the germline V gene. The CDR3 extends over 14 amino acids.

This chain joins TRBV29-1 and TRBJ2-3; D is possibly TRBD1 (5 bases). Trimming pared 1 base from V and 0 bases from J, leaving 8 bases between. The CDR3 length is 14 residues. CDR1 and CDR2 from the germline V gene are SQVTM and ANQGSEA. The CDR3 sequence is CSVEGTPSTDTQYF. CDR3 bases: TGCAGCGTTGAAGGGACACCGAGCACAGATACGCAGTATTTT.

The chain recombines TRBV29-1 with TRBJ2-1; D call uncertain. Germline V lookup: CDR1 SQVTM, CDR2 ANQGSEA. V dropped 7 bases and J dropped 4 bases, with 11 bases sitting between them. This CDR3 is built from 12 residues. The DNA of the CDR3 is TGCAGCGGAAACGACGGGTACAATGAGCAGTTCTTC. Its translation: CSGNDGYNEQFF.

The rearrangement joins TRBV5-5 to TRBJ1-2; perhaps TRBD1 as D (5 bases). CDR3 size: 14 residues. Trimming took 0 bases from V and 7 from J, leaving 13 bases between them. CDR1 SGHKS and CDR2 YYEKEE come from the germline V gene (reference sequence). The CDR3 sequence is CASSLAGGISGYTF. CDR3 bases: TGTGCCAGCAGCTTGGCCGGGGGGATTAGTGGCTACACCTTC. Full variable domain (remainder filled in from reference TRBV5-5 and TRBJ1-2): DAGVTQSPTHLIKTRGQQVTLRCSPISGHKSVSWYQQVLGQGPQFIFQYYEKEERGRGNFPDRFSARQFPNYSSELNVNALLLGDSALYLCASSLAGGISGYTFGSGTRLTVV.

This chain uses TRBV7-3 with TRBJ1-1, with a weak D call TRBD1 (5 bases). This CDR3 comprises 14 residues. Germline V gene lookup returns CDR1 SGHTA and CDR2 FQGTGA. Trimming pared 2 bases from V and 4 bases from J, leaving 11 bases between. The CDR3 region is CASSLGGGSTEAFF. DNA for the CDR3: TGTGCCAGCAGCTTAGGGGGAGGAAGCACTGAAGCTTTCTTT.

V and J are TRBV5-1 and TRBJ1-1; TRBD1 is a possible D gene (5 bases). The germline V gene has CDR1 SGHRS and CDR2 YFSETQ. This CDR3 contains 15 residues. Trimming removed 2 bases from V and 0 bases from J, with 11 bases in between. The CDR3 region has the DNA TGCGCCAGCAGCTTTACAACAGGAATGAACACTGAAGCTTTCTTT. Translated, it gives CASSFTTGMNTEAFF.

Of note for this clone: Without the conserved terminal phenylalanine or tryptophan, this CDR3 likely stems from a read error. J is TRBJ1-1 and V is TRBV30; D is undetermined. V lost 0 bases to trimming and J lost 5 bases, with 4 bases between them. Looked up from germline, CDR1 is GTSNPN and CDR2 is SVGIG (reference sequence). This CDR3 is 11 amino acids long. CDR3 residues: CAWSVGTEAFV. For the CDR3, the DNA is TGTGCCTGGAGTGTCGGGACTGAAGCTTTCGTT.

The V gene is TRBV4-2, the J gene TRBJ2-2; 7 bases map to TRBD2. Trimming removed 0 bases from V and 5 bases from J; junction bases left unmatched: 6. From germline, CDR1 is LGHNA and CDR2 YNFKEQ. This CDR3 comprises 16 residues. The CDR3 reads CASSQDGGRVTGELFF. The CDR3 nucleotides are TGTGCCAGCAGCCAAGATGGAGGGAGGGTTACCGGGGAGCTGTTTTTT.

The CDR3 sequence: CATSRTGASNQPQHF. CDR3 sequence (DNA): TGTGCCACCAGCAGAACAGGGGCCAGCAATCAGCCCCAGCATTTT. This chain connects TRBV15 to TRBJ1-5, with 7 bases matching TRBD1. Germline V lookup: CDR1 LNHNV, CDR2 YYDKDF (reference sequence). J was trimmed by 1 base and V by 2 bases; bases with no gene match: 2. The CDR3 has 15 amino acids.

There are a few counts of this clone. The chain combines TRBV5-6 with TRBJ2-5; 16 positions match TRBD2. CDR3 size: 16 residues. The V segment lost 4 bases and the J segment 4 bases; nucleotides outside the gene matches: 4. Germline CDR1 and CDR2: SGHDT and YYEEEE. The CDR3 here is CASSPGTSGRVETQYF. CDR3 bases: TGTGCCAGCAGCCCGGGGACTAGCGGGAGGGTAGAGACCCAGTACTTC.

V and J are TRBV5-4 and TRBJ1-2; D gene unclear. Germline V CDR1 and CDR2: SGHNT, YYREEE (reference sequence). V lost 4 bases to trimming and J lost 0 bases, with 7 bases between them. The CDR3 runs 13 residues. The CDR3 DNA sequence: TGTGCCAGCAGCGGAGGAGCTAACTATGGCTACACCTTC. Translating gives CASSGGANYGYTF. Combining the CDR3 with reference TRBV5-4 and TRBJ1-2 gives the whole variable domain ETGVTQSPTHLIKTRGQQVTLRCSSQSGHNTVSWYQQALGQGPQFIFQYYREEENGRGNFPPRFSGLQFPNYSSELNVNALELDDSALYLCASSGGANYGYTFGSGTRLTVV.

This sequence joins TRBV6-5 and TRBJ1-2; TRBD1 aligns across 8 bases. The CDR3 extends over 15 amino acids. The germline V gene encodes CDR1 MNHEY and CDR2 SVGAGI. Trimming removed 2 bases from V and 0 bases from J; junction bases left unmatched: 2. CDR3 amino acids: CASSYDRGANYGYTF. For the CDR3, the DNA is TGTGCCAGCAGTTACGACAGGGGCGCTAACTATGGCTACACCTTC.